What follows are 26 T cell receptor beta chains derived from one specimen sequenced in a study of T cells in Graves' hyperthyroidism and ophthalmopathy. Amplified regions were TCR beta CDR3 sequences from RNA transcripts. During a first-round RT-PCR of the TCR CDR3, the HTBI primer set was used. TCRdb used MiXCR to reprocess the multiplex PCR reads, holding one entry per CDR3 protein. The data contain approximately 510,000 distinct CDR3 sequences, about 45% of them singletons. The sequencing sample was made of peripheral blood or thyroid tissue (not recorded which). All receptors come from an adult woman with Graves' disease, either hyperthyroidism or ophthalmopathy (not recorded which).

The chain joins TRBV11-2 to TRBJ1-1, with TRBD1 as a possible D gene (5 bases). CDR3 length equals 12 residues. CDR1 is SGHAT and CDR2 is FQNNGV in the germline V gene. Trimming removed 7 bases from V and 4 bases from J, with 10 bases in between. Written as DNA, the CDR3 is TGTGCCAGCATGACGGGGGGCACTGAAGCTTTCTTT. It specifies CASMTGGTEAFF.

V gene TRBV20-1 combines with J gene TRBJ1-1, with a weak D call TRBD1 (5 bases). The V and J ends lost 0 bases and 1 base respectively, with 9 bases between them. The CDR3 consists of 14 residues. Germline V gene lookup returns CDR1 DFQATT and CDR2 SNEGSKA (reference sequence). The CDR3 is CSARDHRGNTEAFF. Here the CDR3 DNA reads TGCAGTGCTAGAGATCATAGGGGGAACACTGAAGCTTTCTTT.

This clonotype was seen ten or more times. The rearrangement uses TRBV24-1 and TRBJ1-5; TRBD1 might be the D (5 bases). The CDR3 runs to 13 residues. Trimming took off 5 bases at V and 4 bases at J, with 8 bases between the two ends. Germline loops: CDR1 KGHDR, CDR2 SFDVKD. The CDR3 spells CATSGDGNQPQHF. CDR3 bases: TGTGCCACCAGTGGGGACGGGAATCAGCCCCAGCATTTT.

The chain uses TRBV20-1 and TRBJ1-5; possibly TRBD1 for D (5 bases). V was shortened by 2 bases and J by 7 bases, with 18 bases between the two germline ends. The CDR3 spans 15 residues. Germline CDR1 DFQATT, CDR2 SNEGSKA (reference sequence). CDR3 sequence (DNA): TGCAGTGCTAGACCCCTGGGGGTAGGGCGACAGCCCCAGCATTTT. It yields the protein CSARPLGVGRQPQHF.

This clonotype came up once. V is TRBV7-9 and J is TRBJ1-6; a weak D match, TRBD1 (6 bases). This CDR3 comprises 15 residues. Germline CDR1 reads SEHNR; CDR2 reads FQNEAQ (reference sequence). The V and J ends lost 5 bases and 7 bases respectively, with 15 bases between them. CDR3 amino acids: CASSVQGSENSPLHF. The CDR3 bases are TGTGCCAGCAGCGTACAGGGCTCGGAGAATTCACCCCTCCACTTT.

In its sample, this clonotype was seen many times. V usage is TRBV29-1 and J usage is TRBJ2-7, with a possible D match to TRBD2 (6 bases). V was cut by 5 bases and J by 2 bases, with 13 bases left in between. This CDR3 region has 13 residues. CDR1 SQVTM and CDR2 ANQGSEA come from the germline V gene. The CDR3 region has the DNA TGCAGCGTTTCGAGCGGGCTTGCCTACGAGCAGTACTTC. Amino acids: CSVSSGLAYEQYF.

The chain links TRBV10-3 to TRBJ2-7; no clear D. The CDR3 runs 12 residues. The V gene's germline CDR1 is ENHRY and CDR2 SYGVKD. V lost 2 bases and J lost 5, with 7 bases in between. CDR3 nucleotide sequence: TGTGCCATCAGTGAGGAGGACGACGAGCAGTACTTC. Translated: CAISEEDDEQYF.

This clonotype was recorded at least ten times. The V gene is TRBV10-3, the J gene TRBJ1-2; D is uncertain. Deletions cut 6 bases from V and 0 bases from J, with 11 bases between. The CDR3 runs to 14 residues. Germline CDR1 and CDR2: ENHRY and SYGVKD. DNA for the CDR3: TGTGCCATCAGGAGGACGGAATCTAACTATGGCTACACCTTC. It is translated as CAIRRTESNYGYTF.

The chain joins TRBV20-1 to TRBJ1-5, with unresolved D. Germline V gives CDR1 DFQATT, CDR2 SNEGSKA (reference sequence). V lost 4 bases to trimming and J lost 5 bases, with 6 bases between them. The CDR3 runs to 11 residues. The CDR3 is CSANKDQPQHF. The DNA of the CDR3 is TGCAGTGCTAACAAGGATCAGCCCCAGCATTTT.

This clonotype has more than one count but fewer than ten. V gene TRBV20-1 combines with J gene TRBJ2-2, with a weak D call TRBD2 (6 bases). The CDR3 runs to 14 residues. The germline gives CDR1 DFQATT, CDR2 SNEGSKA (reference sequence). V gave up 1 base and J gave up 3 bases, with 9 bases separating them. CDR3 residues: CSARVAVHTGELFF. DNA for the CDR3: TGCAGTGCTAGAGTAGCGGTTCACACCGGGGAGCTGTTTTTT.

In its sample, this clonotype was seen many times. The chain links TRBV7-2 to TRBJ2-3, with D possibly TRBD2 on 5 matching bases. V lost 7 bases to trimming and J lost 7 bases, with 12 bases between them. The CDR3 is made up of 12 amino acids. Looked up from germline, CDR1 is SGHTA and CDR2 is FQGNSA. CDR3 bases: TGTGCCAGCACGGGGTCCGGGTATACGCAGTATTTT. Translated, it gives CASTGSGYTQYF.

In regard to this clonotype: Being one base from a much bigger clone, this may be a read error. CDR3 residues: CGAKGLADEQYF. For the CDR3, the DNA is TGCGGTGCTAAGGGACTAGCGGACGAGCAGTACTTC. The genes are TRBV20-1 and TRBJ2-5; 11 positions agree with TRBD2. The end of the DNA aligns better with TRBJ2-7, so the J call may be wrong. Looked up from germline, CDR1 is DFQATT and CDR2 is SNEGSKA (reference sequence). The CDR3 has 12 amino acids.

This clonotype has ten or more counts. This chain connects TRBV5-1 to TRBJ2-7; TRBD1 matches 9 bases. Trimming cost V 1 base and J 5 bases; bases outside gene matches: 7. This CDR3 comprises 15 residues. The germline V gene encodes CDR1 SGHRS and CDR2 YFSETQ. CDR3 DNA sequence: TGCGCCAGCAGCTTGATGACAGGGGGTGGGAACGAGCAGTACTTC. Its protein is CASSLMTGGGNEQYF.

This clonotype has a single count. The chain couples TRBV7-2 to TRBJ1-1, with D perhaps matching TRBD1 (6 bases). The CDR3 is made up of 15 amino acids. Germline V lookup: CDR1 SGHTA, CDR2 FQGNSA. V lost 3 bases to trimming and J lost 0 bases, with 11 bases between them. The DNA of the CDR3 is TGTGCCAGCAGCTTGATGGCAGGGGTGAACACTGAAGCTTTCTTT. This codes for CASSLMAGVNTEAFF.

The chain employs TRBV11-2 and TRBJ2-7, with 7 bases matching TRBD2. The CDR3 is made up of 12 amino acids. Germline trimming cut 6 bases from V and 6 bases from J; bases unmatched to any gene: 5. The germline CDR1 and CDR2 sequences are SGHAT and FQNNGV. The CDR3 DNA sequence: TGTGCCAGCAGATTTTCGGGGGGCGAGCAGTACTTC. This translates into CASRFSGGEQYF.

The chain carries TRBV5-1 and TRBJ1-1; a possible D gene is TRBD1 (6 bases). Germline values: CDR1 SGHRS, CDR2 YFSETQ. The CDR3 loop spans 14 amino acids. Trimming left V 5 bases short and J 1 base short, with 12 bases between. In DNA form, the CDR3 reads TGCGCCAGCAGAAGGAGACAGGAGAACACTGAAGCTTTCTTT. Translation: CASRRRQENTEAFF.

The gene calls are TRBV2 and TRBJ2-7, with a weak D call TRBD1 (6 bases). V shed 4 bases and J shed 4 bases, with 32 bases lying between them. This CDR3 is 20 amino acids long. Germline values: CDR1 SNHLY, CDR2 FYNNEI. This CDR3 is CASSGSAPPCLPPGAYEQYF. CDR3 sequence (DNA): TGTGCCAGCAGTGGGAGTGCGCCACCCTGCTTACCCCCAGGGGCTTACGAGCAGTACTTC.

This clonotype has a count of ten or more. This chain uses TRBV29-1 with TRBJ2-5; D perhaps matches TRBD2 (6 bases). V was cut by 4 bases and J by 4 bases, with 16 bases left in between. This CDR3 is 14 amino acids long. The germline V gene encodes CDR1 SQVTM and CDR2 ANQGSEA. The CDR3 region is CSVVRDLEGETQYF. Written as DNA, the CDR3 is TGCAGCGTTGTGCGGGACCTCGAAGGAGAGACCCAGTACTTC. Filled out from reference TRBV29-1 and TRBJ2-5, the complete variable domain reads SAVISQKPSRDICQRGTSLTIQCQVDSQVTMMFWYRQQPGQSLTLIATANQGSEATYESGFVIDKFPISRPNLTFSTLTVSNMSPEDSSIYLCSVVRDLEGETQYFGPGTRLLVL.

This clonotype came up a few times. The CDR3 nucleotides read TGTGCCAGCGGGGATTGGGAGACCCAGTACTTC. Its protein product is CASGDWETQYF. The chain employs TRBV2 and TRBJ2-5; D uncertain. CDR1 is SNHLY and CDR2 is FYNNEI in the germline V gene. This CDR3 spans 11 amino acids. With 8 bases removed from V and 5 bases from J, the gap between germline ends came to 9 bases.

This clonotype was seen ten or more times. V gene TRBV29-1 combines with J gene TRBJ1-1, with a tentative D call TRBD1 (5 bases). CDR3 length: 11 residues. Germline CDR1 is SQVTM and CDR2 is ANQGSEA. Trimming pared 1 base from V and 6 bases from J, leaving 6 bases between. In DNA form, the CDR3 reads TGCAGCGTTGAAGGGGGGGCTGAAGCTTTCTTT. It specifies CSVEGGAEAFF.

This clonotype was seen many times. The rearrangement links TRBV11-2 to TRBJ2-7; D is ambiguous. Germline CDR1 is SGHAT and CDR2 is FQNNGV. The CDR3 spans 13 residues. Trimming took 2 bases from V and 1 from J, leaving 6 bases between them. Here the CDR3 DNA reads TGTGCCAGCAGCTTAAATCTATCCTACGAGCAGTACTTC. It is translated as CASSLNLSYEQYF. Complete variable domain (other parts from reference TRBV11-2 and TRBJ2-7): EAGVAQSPRYKIIEKRQSVAFWCNPISGHATLYWYQQILGQGPKLLIQFQNNGVVDDSQLPKDRFSAERLKGVDSTLKIQPAKLEDSAVYLCASSLNLSYEQYFGPGTRLTVT.

In its sample, this clonotype was seen a few times. The chain joins TRBV7-6 to TRBJ1-6, with D possibly matching TRBD1 (5 bases). This CDR3 contains 16 residues. The V end lost 4 bases, the J end lost 0 bases, and 10 bases lay between the germline ends. The germline V gene encodes CDR1 SGHVS and CDR2 FNYEAQ. CDR3 in DNA: TGTGCCAGCAGCTCTCGGGGCCACTCCTATAATTCACCCCTCCACTTT. This translates into CASSSRGHSYNSPLHF.

V usage is TRBV28 and J usage is TRBJ2-7; TRBD2 might be the D (6 bases). V dropped 3 bases and J dropped 4 bases, with 16 bases sitting between them. Germline V lookup: CDR1 MDHEN, CDR2 SYDVKM. The CDR3 extends over 15 amino acids. CDR3 sequence (DNA): TGTGCCAGCAGTTTCTGGCGGAGGGGATTATACGAGCAGTACTTC. It translates to CASSFWRRGLYEQYF. Looking up the rest from reference TRBV28 and TRBJ2-7 gives the full variable domain: DVKVTQSSRYLVKRTGEKVFLECVQDMDHENMFWYRQDPGLGLRLIYFSYDVKMKEKGDIPEGYSVSREKKERFSLILESASTNQTSMYLCASSFWRRGLYEQYFGPGTRLTVT.

The chain carries TRBV9 and TRBJ2-5; 9 bases align to TRBD1. CDR3 size: 14 residues. Germline loops: CDR1 SGDLS, CDR2 YYNGEE. With V trimmed by 6 bases and J by 5 bases, 8 bases remained unmatched. The CDR3 is CASTSTGGAETQYF. For the CDR3, the DNA is TGTGCCAGCACCTCTACAGGGGGCGCGGAGACCCAGTACTTC.

The V and J genes are TRBV27 and TRBJ1-2; D gene uncertain. Per germline, CDR1 MNHEY and CDR2 SMNVEV (reference sequence). Deletions cut 3 bases from V and 1 base from J, with 9 bases between. The CDR3 runs 14 residues. This CDR3 reads CASSFSGSNYGYTF. DNA for the CDR3: TGTGCCAGCAGTTTTTCGGGGAGTAACTATGGCTACACCTTC.

This rearrangement joins TRBV7-9 to TRBJ2-7; D perhaps matches TRBD2 (5 bases). V shed 3 bases and J shed 11 bases, with 5 bases lying between them. Per the germline V gene, CDR1 is SEHNR and CDR2 is FQNEAQ (reference sequence). The CDR3 has 9 residues. The CDR3 DNA reads TGTGCCAGCAGCTTGCGGGAGTACTTC. This sequence encodes CASSLREYF.